A selection of T cell receptor beta chains follows, all from one sample in a study of shared clonotypes between healthy human individuals. Produced via immunoSEQ multiplex PCR; TCRdb's table is partial and in-frame only. The data show roughly 600,000 clones, 95% to 98% seen once. The sequencing input was naive CD8+ T cells sorted from blood. The source is a man aged 25 to 40 in good health. Both conserved end residues are part of each CDR3. The order of the fields is J gene, clone size, D gene, V gene, CDR3 DNA, CDR3 protein. D genes are given only for firm matches. The size of a clone is reported for some rows only, either as once, few or many, or as a class for expanded clones.

J: TRBJ1-1
size: -
D: -
V: TRBV30
DNA: TGTGCCTCCTCCGGGGCAGCCTTGAACACTGAAGCTTTCTTT
CDR3: CASSGAALNTEAFF

J: TRBJ1-2
size: -
D: -
V: TRBV6-6
DNA: TGTGCCAGCGGGGACGCGTTGAACTATGGCTACACCTTC
CDR3: CASGDALNYGYTF

J: TRBJ2-1
size: once
D: TRBD2
V: TRBV7-9
DNA: TGTGCCAGCAGCTTTAGCGGGAGGGGCGATGAGCAGTTCTTC
CDR3: CASSFSGRGDEQFF

J: TRBJ2-7
size: -
D: TRBD1
V: TRBV27
DNA: TGTGCCAGCAGCGTGGGACAGGGTGGATACGAGCAGTACTTC
CDR3: CASSVGQGGYEQYF

J: TRBJ2-1
size: -
D: TRBD2
V: TRBV4-3
DNA: TGCGCCAGCAGCCAACTAGCGGGAGGGTGGGATGAGCAGTTCTTC
CDR3: CASSQLAGGWDEQFF

J: TRBJ2-7
size: -
D: TRBD2
V: TRBV2
DNA: TGTGCCAGCAGTGATTTGGGATTGGGGACTAGCGTGGAGAGCTCCTACGAGCAGTACTTC
CDR3: CASSDLGLGTSVESSYEQYF

J: TRBJ2-7
size: -
D: -
V: TRBV21-1
DNA: TGTGCCAGCAGCAAGCCGACGACAGGGGGATCCTACGAGCAGTACTTC
CDR3: CASSKPTTGGSYEQYF

J: TRBJ2-7
size: -
D: TRBD2
V: TRBV28
DNA: TGTGCCAGCAGTTTATACCCGGGAGGCTACTACGAGCAGTACTTC
CDR3: CASSLYPGGYYEQYF

J: TRBJ2-2
size: -
D: TRBD1
V: TRBV5-1
DNA: TGCGCCAGCACCCTGCCGGAAGGACAGGGAGACACCGGGGAGCTGTTTTTT
CDR3: CASTLPEGQGDTGELFF

J: TRBJ2-5
size: -
D: TRBD2
V: TRBV10-1
DNA: TGCGCCAGCAGTCGGCTAGCGGGGGAGACCCAGTACTTC
CDR3: CASSRLAGETQYF

J: TRBJ1-1
size: -
D: TRBD1
V: TRBV5-1
DNA: TGCGCCAGCAGCTTGGAGACAGGGGGCTTGACTGAAGCTTTCTTT
CDR3: CASSLETGGLTEAFF

J: TRBJ2-7
size: -
D: -
V: TRBV7-8
DNA: TGTGCCAGCAGCTCAGGGGCGCGTTACGAGCAGTACTTC
CDR3: CASSSGARYEQYF

J: TRBJ2-7
size: -
D: -
V: TRBV19
DNA: TGTGCCAGTAATATACAGGGAACCAACGAGCAGTACTTC
CDR3: CASNIQGTNEQYF

J: TRBJ2-1
size: -
D: -
V: TRBV7-9
DNA: TGTGCCAGCAGGGGGGACTCCTACAATGAGCAGTTCTTC
CDR3: CASRGDSYNEQFF

J: TRBJ2-1
size: -
D: TRBD2
V: TRBV5-4
DNA: TGTGCCAGCAGACCCGGACTAGCGGTCCCGGTTGAGCAGTTCTTC
CDR3: CASRPGLAVPVEQFF

J: TRBJ1-5
size: -
D: -
V: TRBV11-2
DNA: TGTGCCAGCAGCTTCAACCCGGACGGACACAATCAGCCCCAGCATTTT
CDR3: CASSFNPDGHNQPQHF

J: TRBJ2-3
size: -
D: -
V: TRBV5-1
DNA: TGCGCCAGCAGCCTGACGGTGGGAAGCACAGATACGCAGTATTTT
CDR3: CASSLTVGSTDTQYF

J: TRBJ1-2
size: -
D: TRBD1
V: TRBV9
DNA: TGTGCCAGCAGAGACAGGGTCTATGGCTACACCTTC
CDR3: CASRDRVYGYTF

J: TRBJ1-1
size: -
D: -
V: TRBV28
DNA: TGTGCCAGCAGTTTAGTCCCGGGGCCGAACACTGAAGCTTTCTTT
CDR3: CASSLVPGPNTEAFF

J: TRBJ1-1
size: -
D: -
V: TRBV15
DNA: TGTGCCACCAGCAGAGATAGGGGGACGGGGACTGAAGCTTTCTTT
CDR3: CATSRDRGTGTEAFF

J: TRBJ2-7
size: -
D: -
V: TRBV27
DNA: TGTGCCAGCAGTCCTCGGGACGGTGGGGCCTACGAGCAGTACTTC
CDR3: CASSPRDGGAYEQYF

J: TRBJ2-7
size: -
D: TRBD1
V: TRBV29-1
DNA: TGCAGCGCGAGGACAGGGGGGATCTACGAGCAGTACTTC
CDR3: CSARTGGIYEQYF

J: TRBJ2-5
size: once
D: -
V: TRBV5-1
DNA: TGCGCCAGCCTCGGAGACCAAGAGACCCAGTACTTC
CDR3: CASLGDQETQYF

J: TRBJ2-7
size: once
D: TRBD2
V: TRBV4-1
DNA: TGCGCCAGCAGCCAGCGACTAGCGGGAGGCGAGCAGTACTTC
CDR3: CASSQRLAGGEQYF

J: TRBJ1-2
size: -
D: TRBD1
V: TRBV29-1
DNA: TGCAGCGTTGTCCTCGCAGGCCCTCGTGCTTCCTGGTTACAGGGGCAGTATGGCTACACCTTC
CDR3: CSVVLAGPRASWLQGQYGYTF

J: TRBJ2-1
size: -
D: -
V: TRBV7-5
DNA: TGTGCCAGCAAAACGTCGGGGGGGGAAGGGTCCTACAATGAGCAGTTCTTC
CDR3: CASKTSGGEGSYNEQFF

J: TRBJ2-3
size: -
D: TRBD2
V: TRBV11-2
DNA: TGTGCCAGCAGCTTATTTAGTGGGGACTACACAGATACGCAGTATTTT
CDR3: CASSLFSGDYTDTQYF

J: TRBJ2-2
size: once
D: -
V: TRBV2
DNA: TGTGCCAGCAGTCGGAACCCCGGTCCCGGGGAGCTGTTTTTT
CDR3: CASSRNPGPGELFF

J: TRBJ2-1
size: -
D: -
V: TRBV2
DNA: TGTGCCAGCAGCCCCAAATTGAGCTCCTACAATGAGCAGTTCTTC
CDR3: CASSPKLSSYNEQFF

J: TRBJ2-5
size: once
D: TRBD2
V: TRBV4-1
DNA: TGCGCCAGCAGCCCAAATCTAGCGGGAGTTGCAGAGACCCAGTACTTC
CDR3: CASSPNLAGVAETQYF

J: TRBJ2-5
size: -
D: TRBD2
V: TRBV14
DNA: TGTGCCAGCAGCCAAGGACTAGCGAAGGTAGAGACCCAGTACTTC
CDR3: CASSQGLAKVETQYF

J: TRBJ2-2
size: -
D: TRBD2
V: TRBV2
DNA: TGTGCCACAATCCGCGGGGGAGGGGACACCGGGGAGCTGTTTTTT
CDR3: CATIRGGGDTGELFF

J: TRBJ2-7
size: once
D: TRBD1
V: TRBV15
DNA: TGTGCCACCAGCAGAGAGGGGACAGGATACTACGAGCAGTACTTC
CDR3: CATSREGTGYYEQYF

J: TRBJ2-7
size: -
D: TRBD2
V: TRBV28
DNA: TGTGCCAGCAGGAGCGGGAACCCTACCTACGAGCAGTACTTC
CDR3: CASRSGNPTYEQYF

J: TRBJ1-5
size: -
D: -
V: TRBV7-8
DNA: TGTGCCAGCAGATTGGGACCCCCGGATTTACCCCAGCATTTT
CDR3: CASRLGPPDLPQHF

J: TRBJ2-1
size: -
D: -
V: TRBV11-2
DNA: TGTGCCAGCAGCAGAAACACCTACTCCTACAATGAGCAGTTCTTC
CDR3: CASSRNTYSYNEQFF

J: TRBJ1-1
size: -
D: -
V: TRBV28
DNA: TGTGCCAGCAAAGGGACGGTGAACACTGAAGCTTTCTTT
CDR3: CASKGTVNTEAFF

J: TRBJ2-5
size: -
D: -
V: TRBV6-5
DNA: TGTGCCAGCAGTTTAACGCAGGGTAGCGTAGCCCAGTACTTC
CDR3: CASSLTQGSVAQYF

J: TRBJ2-1
size: -
D: TRBD1
V: TRBV13
DNA: TGTGCCAGCAGCTTAGGAGGGACAGGGGTCGATGAGCAGTTCTTC
CDR3: CASSLGGTGVDEQFF

J: TRBJ2-1
size: -
D: -
V: TRBV9
DNA: TGTGGATCAAACCGGGAGAGCTCCTACAATGAGCAGTTCTTC
CDR3: CGSNRESSYNEQFF

J: TRBJ2-7
size: -
D: -
V: TRBV2
DNA: TGTGCCAGCAGAAGCAACTACTACGAGCAGTACTTC
CDR3: CASRSNYYEQYF

J: TRBJ2-7
size: -
D: TRBD1
V: TRBV11-3
DNA: TGTGCCAGCAGCTTAGGGACAGGGGGTTACGAGCAGTACTTC
CDR3: CASSLGTGGYEQYF

J: TRBJ2-1
size: -
D: -
V: TRBV27
DNA: TGTGCCAGCACCAGGGGGGGGAATGAGCAGTTCTTC
CDR3: CASTRGGNEQFF

J: TRBJ2-5
size: once
D: TRBD2
V: TRBV7-6
DNA: TGTGCCAGCAGCCGCGGACTAGCGGGTCAAGAGACCCAGTACTTC
CDR3: CASSRGLAGQETQYF

J: TRBJ2-1
size: -
D: TRBD2
V: TRBV19
DNA: TGTGCCAGTAGTAGGTTGTGGACTAGCGGGCAACCTGAGCAGTTCTTC
CDR3: CASSRLWTSGQPEQFF

J: TRBJ2-7
size: -
D: -
V: TRBV10-2
DNA: TGCGCCAGCAGTGATTATCTCGTCATCTCCTACGAGCAGTACTTC
CDR3: CASSDYLVISYEQYF

J: TRBJ2-7
size: once
D: TRBD2
V: TRBV4-3
DNA: TGCGCCAGCAGCCAAGACCTAGCGGGGGATAGAGAGCAGTACTTC
CDR3: CASSQDLAGDREQYF

J: TRBJ2-3
size: once
D: TRBD1
V: TRBV13
DNA: TGTGCCAGCAGCCCTACAGGGGTTAGCACAGATACGCAGTATTTT
CDR3: CASSPTGVSTDTQYF

J: TRBJ2-7
size: -
D: TRBD1
V: TRBV19
DNA: TGTGCCAGTAGCGAAGACCGGGACAGCTCCTACGAGCAGTACTTC
CDR3: CASSEDRDSSYEQYF

J: TRBJ1-5
size: -
D: TRBD1
V: TRBV27
DNA: TGTGCCAGCAGTGCCGGGACAGGGGGACAGCCCCAGCATTTT
CDR3: CASSAGTGGQPQHF

J: TRBJ2-3
size: -
D: -
V: TRBV6-5
DNA: TGTGCCAGCACCACGGCGCGGGCAGGTACGCAGTATTTT
CDR3: CASTTARAGTQYF

J: TRBJ2-2
size: -
D: -
V: TRBV28
DNA: TGTGCCAGCAGTTTGGGGCCAAACACCGGGGAGCTGTTTTTT
CDR3: CASSLGPNTGELFF

J: TRBJ2-7
size: -
D: -
V: TRBV7-7
DNA: TGTGCTAGCAGCTTAGGGGGACTATCCGTCGAGCAGTACTTC
CDR3: CASSLGGLSVEQYF